Below are 31 T cell receptor beta chains sequenced from a single sample in a study of low-dose radiotherapy and immunotherapy resistance in tumors. Noted time point: after trial treatment. Documented treatment: LDRT plus nivolumab, ipilimumab, low-dose cyclophosphamide and aspirin (RACIN trial). The authors ran 15 to 20 PCR cycles to amplify TCRs with a constant-region primer and V-primer adapter. TCRdb used MiXCR to reprocess the reads, holding one entry per CDR3 protein. The sample lists 50,000 or so distinct CDR3 sequences, around 34% occurring once. Sequencing used PBMCs, obtained after low-dose radiotherapy plus immunotherapy. The receptors shown here come from a male donor with rectosigmoid adenocarcinoma.

This clonotype was detected ten times or more. This chain links TRBV10-3 with TRBJ2-1; D unresolved. Germline V gene data show CDR1 as ENHRY and CDR2 as SYGVKD. V was trimmed by 2 bases and J by 7 bases, leaving 9 bases between them. This CDR3 contains 13 residues. DNA for the CDR3: TGTGCCATCAGTGAGCTTGTACTTAATGAGCAGTTCTTC. This translates into CAISELVLNEQFF.

The J gene is TRBJ2-7, the V gene TRBV5-1; D unclear. Deletions cut 3 bases from V and 2 bases from J, with 12 bases between. The length of the CDR3 is 14 residues. Germline CDR1 reads SGHRS; CDR2 reads YFSETQ. CDR3 loop: CASSSDARPYEQYF. The CDR3 DNA is TGCGCCAGCAGCTCGGACGCCAGGCCCTACGAGCAGTACTTC. Together with reference TRBV5-1 and TRBJ2-7, the CDR3 gives the full variable domain: KAGVTQTPRYLIKTRGQQVTLSCSPISGHRSVSWYQQTPGQGLQFLFEYFSETQRNKGNFPGRFSGRQFSNSRSEMNVSTLELGDSALYLCASSSDARPYEQYFGPGTRLTVT.

The V gene is TRBV5-5, the J gene TRBJ1-1; no clear D gene. V was cut by 0 bases and J by 3 bases, with 9 bases left in between. The length of the CDR3 is 14 residues. CDR1 SGHKS and CDR2 YYEKEE come from the germline V gene (reference sequence). The CDR3 coding sequence is TGTGCCAGCAGCTTGGGTTTAACTTACACTGAAGCTTTCTTT. Translated, it gives CASSLGLTYTEAFF. The complete variable domain, with remaining parts taken from reference TRBV5-5 and TRBJ1-1, reads DAGVTQSPTHLIKTRGQQVTLRCSPISGHKSVSWYQQVLGQGPQFIFQYYEKEERGRGNFPDRFSARQFPNYSSELNVNALLLGDSALYLCASSLGLTYTEAFFGQGTRLTVV.

This clonotype has ten or more counts. The chain recombines TRBV7-2 with TRBJ1-1; D is ambiguous. Looked up from germline, CDR1 is SGHTA and CDR2 is FQGNSA. This CDR3 contains 13 residues. Trimming removed 5 bases at V and 0 bases at J, with 7 bases between. CDR3 amino acids: CASSPSMNTEAFF. The CDR3 nucleotides are TGTGCCAGCAGCCCCAGTATGAACACTGAAGCTTTCTTT.

There are a few counts of this clonotype. This chain connects TRBV25-1 to TRBJ2-5, with D possibly being TRBD1 (6 bases). Germline lookup yields CDR1 MGHDK and CDR2 SYGVNS. CDR3 length: 14 residues. V was clipped by 4 bases and J by 4 bases, with 13 bases between them. The CDR3 region is CASSGIGTSETQYF. The CDR3 nucleotides are TGTGCCAGCAGTGGCATAGGGACATCAGAGACCCAGTACTTC. Using reference TRBV25-1 and TRBJ2-5 for the parts outside the CDR3, the full variable domain is EADIYQTPRYLVIGTGKKITLECSQTMGHDKMYWYQQDPGMELHLIHYSYGVNSTEKGDLSSESTVSRIRTEHFPLTLESARPSHTSQYLCASSGIGTSETQYFGPGTRLLVL.

The genes are TRBV28 and TRBJ2-1, with D maybe TRBD1 (7 bases). The germline CDR1 and CDR2 sequences are MDHEN and SYDVKM. This CDR3 has 16 residues. Trimming took 7 bases from V and 8 from J, leaving 24 bases between them. The CDR3 loop is CASTAPGRGAGDEQFF. The CDR3, as DNA: TGTGCCAGCACCGCCCCGGGCAGGGGGGCCGGGGATGAGCAGTTCTTC.

The chain uses TRBV6-5 and TRBJ2-1; D is perhaps TRBD1 or TRBD2 (5 bases each). V dropped 4 bases and J dropped 2 bases, with 18 bases sitting between them. The CDR3 totals 17 residues. Germline CDR1 is MNHEY and CDR2 is SVGAGI. This chain's CDR3 is CASSWGGARVPYNEQFF. The CDR3 region has the DNA TGTGCCAGCAGTTGGGGTGGGGCGCGGGTGCCCTACAATGAGCAGTTCTTC.

Remarks on this clonotype: A far larger clone is one nucleotide away, so this likely arose from a read error. The chain joins TRBV12-3 or TRBV12-4 to TRBJ2-7, with 14 bases matching TRBD2. The CDR3 has 15 residues. V was pared by 6 bases and J by 7 bases, with 8 bases of the junction left unmatched. CDR3 in amino acids: CASSPGTSGGNEQYF. The CDR3 bases are TGTGCCAGCAGCCCCGGGACTAGCGGGGGAAATGAGCAGTACTTC.

This clonotype occurred many times. J is TRBJ1-5 and V is TRBV19; D remains unclear. The germline CDR1 and CDR2 sequences are LNHDA and SQIVND (reference sequence). This CDR3 region has 13 residues. Trimming removed 3 bases at V and 6 bases at J, with 9 bases between. The CDR3 region is CASSIQTVQPQHF. The CDR3 nucleotides are TGTGCCAGTAGTATCCAGACCGTTCAGCCCCAGCATTTT.

This clonotype was counted many times. J is TRBJ2-1 and V is TRBV5-1; D is possibly TRBD2 (6 bases). V was shortened by 0 bases and J by 10 bases, with 14 bases between the two germline ends. Germline V gene lookup returns CDR1 SGHRS and CDR2 YFSETQ. The CDR3 totals 14 residues. CDR3 DNA sequence: TGCGCCAGCAGCTTGGTAGCCGGGGGTCGGGAGCAGTTCTTC. This gives the protein CASSLVAGGREQFF.

This clonotype was counted only a few times. The CDR3 is CATSALGSTEQYF. CDR3 nucleotides: TGTGCCACCAGCGCTCTAGGGAGTACCGAGCAGTACTTC. This sequence joins TRBV15 and TRBJ2-7; perhaps TRBD2 as D (5 bases). The CDR3 runs to 13 residues. Trimming left V 5 bases short and J 6 bases short, with 14 bases between. Germline V lookup: CDR1 LNHNV, CDR2 YYDKDF (reference sequence).

The gene calls are TRBV9 and TRBJ1-4, with a possible D match to TRBD1 (5 bases). Germline-derived CDR1 and CDR2 are SGDLS and YYNGEE. CDR3 size: 20 residues. V was cut by 0 bases and J by 0 bases, with 21 bases left in between. CDR3 DNA: TGTGCCAGCAGCGTAGCAGGAGTTTCGCAGGGAATCGCAACTAATGAAAAACTGTTTTTT. It codes for CASSVAGVSQGIATNEKLFF.

There are many counts of this clonotype. V gene TRBV28 combines with J gene TRBJ1-3; no definite D call. Per the germline V gene, CDR1 is MDHEN and CDR2 is SYDVKM. The CDR3 consists of 13 residues. V was clipped by 6 bases and J by 7 bases, with 13 bases between them. The CDR3 coding sequence is TGTGCCAGCAGGACCCACAGATTTAACACCATATATTTT. Encoded protein: CASRTHRFNTIYF. The full variable domain, with the rest looked up from reference TRBV28 and TRBJ1-3, is DVKVTQSSRYLVKRTGEKVFLECVQDMDHENMFWYRQDPGLGLRLIYFSYDVKMKEKGDIPEGYSVSREKKERFSLILESASTNQTSMYLCASRTHRFNTIYFGEGSWLTVV.

V gene TRBV12-3 or TRBV12-4 combines with J gene TRBJ1-1; D is unclear. V shed 0 bases and J shed 4 bases, with 9 bases lying between them. The CDR3 sequence is 14 residues long. The CDR3 DNA follows: TGTGCCAGCAGTTTAGCCCGTTACGGCACTGAAGCTTTCTTT. It is translated as CASSLARYGTEAFF.

This clonotype was seen ten or more times. This rearrangement joins TRBV4-3 to TRBJ2-7; D may be TRBD2 (6 bases). This CDR3 spans 12 amino acids. CDR1 is LGHNA and CDR2 is YSLEER in the germline V gene. Trimming took off 5 bases at V and 6 bases at J, with 11 bases between the two ends. CDR3 in amino acids: CASSGGLGEQYF. In DNA form, the CDR3 reads TGCGCCAGCAGCGGGGGACTGGGCGAGCAGTACTTC.

This clonotype was seen repeatedly, ten times or more. The rearrangement joins TRBV5-1 to TRBJ1-1, with 7 bases fitting TRBD1. The CDR3 contains 15 residues. J lost 0 bases, V lost 5 bases, and 7 bases had no gene match. Germline V gene lookup returns CDR1 SGHRS and CDR2 YFSETQ. CDR3 sequence: CASRPSGTVNTEAFF. For the CDR3, the DNA is TGCGCCAGCAGGCCATCCGGGACAGTGAACACTGAAGCTTTCTTT.

At least ten counts were recorded for this clonotype. V is TRBV28 and J is TRBJ2-3, with D possibly being TRBD1 or TRBD2 (6 bases each). This CDR3 spans 15 amino acids. The V gene's germline CDR1 is MDHEN and CDR2 SYDVKM. With 10 bases removed from V and 3 bases from J, the gap between germline ends came to 20 bases. The CDR3 region is CAILSLGAGTDTQYF. The DNA of the CDR3 is TGTGCCATCCTCTCGTTGGGGGCGGGGACAGATACGCAGTATTTT.

The chain carries TRBV2 and TRBJ2-3; 9 nucleotides match TRBD2. The CDR3 is 14 amino acids. J was trimmed by 2 bases and V by 11 bases; bases with no gene match: 8. CDR1 SNHLY and CDR2 FYNNEI come from the germline V gene. CDR3 in amino acids: CALRLAALTDTQYF. The CDR3 DNA is TGTGCCCTCCGACTAGCGGCCCTCACAGATACGCAGTATTTT.

This clonotype was counted between two and nine times. This sequence joins TRBV12-2 and TRBJ1-2; the listed D gene, TRBD1, was not tested against the DNA. TRBV12-2 is tagged as a pseudogene. The CDR3 is made up of 16 amino acids. The CDR3 loop is CASRLAGGPGGYGYTF. CDR3 bases: TGTGCAAGTCGCTTAGCCGGGGGGCCCGGGGGCTATGGCTACACCTTC.

The table lists this clonotype with many counts. The V call is TRBV5-1, the J call TRBJ1-1; possibly TRBD1 for D (5 bases). The CDR3 spans 15 residues. Trimming removed 2 bases at V and 1 base at J, with 12 bases between. Looked up from germline, CDR1 is SGHRS and CDR2 is YFSETQ. The CDR3 sequence: CASSLLSGGNTEAFF. The CDR3 bases are TGCGCCAGCAGCTTACTATCCGGGGGGAACACTGAAGCTTTCTTT. Looking up the rest from reference TRBV5-1 and TRBJ1-1 gives the full variable domain: KAGVTQTPRYLIKTRGQQVTLSCSPISGHRSVSWYQQTPGQGLQFLFEYFSETQRNKGNFPGRFSGRQFSNSRSEMNVSTLELGDSALYLCASSLLSGGNTEAFFGQGTRLTVV.

Turning to this clonotype: The junction shows a germline mismatch at one end, possibly a read error. This sequence joins TRBV7-2 and TRBJ1-1; 7 bases line up with TRBD1. The CDR3 spans 12 residues. Germline V gene sequence: CDR1 SGHTA, CDR2 FQGNSA. CDR3 in amino acids: CASRETVTGALF. Here the CDR3 DNA reads TGTGCCAGCAGGGAAACGGTTACAGGGGCGCTCTTT.

As for this clonotype: This likely traces to a read error, being one base from a far larger clone. The rearrangement joins TRBV5-3 to TRBJ2-7, with 7 bases fitting TRBD1. TRBV5-3 is annotated as an ORF whose role is uncertain. CDR3 length equals 13 residues. Losses at the gene ends were 8 bases for V and 2 bases for J; bases not matched to a gene: 7. The CDR3 bases are TGTGCCAGGAGCCGGGACAGCACCTACGAGCAGTACTTC. Translating it yields CARSRDSTYEQYF.

This clonotype has just one count. A read error is the likely source, as a far larger clone sits one nucleotide away. The chain uses TRBV10-1 and TRBJ1-4; D may be TRBD1 (5 bases). This CDR3 region has 14 residues. The germline CDR1 and CDR2 sequences are WNHNN and SYGVQD (reference sequence). The chain's CDR3 is CAVLGGSVNEKLFF. CDR3 nucleotides: TGTGCCGTCCTCGGGGGGTCAGTTAATGAAAAACTGTTTTTT.

This clonotype has a count of ten or more. The chain recombines TRBV5-1 with TRBJ2-5; 10 bases are shared with TRBD2. Germline V gives CDR1 SGHRS, CDR2 YFSETQ. The CDR3 loop spans 16 amino acids. V lost 2 bases to trimming and J lost 0 bases; unmatched junction nucleotides: 4. The CDR3 DNA follows: TGCGCCAGCAGCTTTAGCGGGGGGCGGTACCAAGAGACCCAGTACTTC. It translates to CASSFSGGRYQETQYF.

This clonotype showed up many times. The rearrangement uses TRBV19 and TRBJ2-3; perhaps TRBD1 as D (6 bases). V was cut by 3 bases and J by 3 bases, with 13 bases left in between. CDR3 length: 15 residues. Germline lookup yields CDR1 LNHDA and CDR2 SQIVND (reference sequence). The CDR3 DNA is TGTGCCAGTAGTATCGGGCAGGGGACGACAGATACGCAGTATTTT. Translating it yields CASSIGQGTTDTQYF.

V gene TRBV27 combines with J gene TRBJ2-3; D might be TRBD1 (6 bases). V gave up 3 bases and J gave up 0 bases, with 13 bases separating them. Per the germline V gene, CDR1 is MNHEY and CDR2 is SMNVEV (reference sequence). This CDR3 comprises 16 residues. The DNA for the CDR3 is TGTGCCAGCAGTTTGGGTCTGGGGGCAAGCACAGATACGCAGTATTTT. Its translation is CASSLGLGASTDTQYF.

This chain links TRBV21-1 with TRBJ2-7; the DNA was not used to check the table's D call, TRBD1. TRBV21-1 is designated a pseudogene. The CDR3 covers 14 residues. CDR3 protein: CASSRRGPSDEQYF. Here the CDR3 DNA reads TGTGCCAGCAGCCGCAGGGGGCCCTCGGACGAGCAGTACTTC.

The chain recombines TRBV6-2 or TRBV6-3 with TRBJ1-4; TRBD1 aligns across 7 bases. CDR1 and CDR2 from the germline V gene are MNHEY and SVGEGT. Losses at the gene ends were 5 bases for V and 7 bases for J; bases not matched to a gene: 10. The CDR3 contains 15 residues. CDR3 bases: TGTGCCAGCAGTGAAGCAAAGGGGGCGAGTGAAAAACTGTTTTTT. Its translation is CASSEAKGASEKLFF.

The chain joins TRBV6-1 to TRBJ2-7, with 9 bases identical to TRBD1. V lost 6 bases, J lost 3 bases, and 9 bases stayed unmatched. Germline CDR1 and CDR2: MNHNS and SASEGT. The CDR3 consists of 15 residues. CDR3 sequence (DNA): TGTGCCAGCAGAAACGCCGGGACAGGGCACTACGAGCAGTACTTC. Translating gives CASRNAGTGHYEQYF.

This clonotype was counted many times. This rearrangement joins TRBV20-1 to TRBJ2-7, with a possible D match to TRBD1 (5 bases). This CDR3 has 12 amino acids. The V gene lost 6 bases and the J gene lost 6 bases, with 15 bases spanning the gap. Per germline, CDR1 DFQATT and CDR2 SNEGSKA (reference sequence). The CDR3 reads CSARKTDLEQYF. The CDR3 coding sequence is TGCAGTGCCCGGAAGACAGATCTCGAGCAGTACTTC.

This clonotype was detected ten times or more. The V call is TRBV28, the J call TRBJ2-4; the match to TRBD2 covers 10 bases. Germline V CDR1 and CDR2: MDHEN, SYDVKM. CDR3 size: 18 residues. V lost 3 bases and J lost 0; bases outside the gene matches: 8. CDR3 in amino acids: CASSLERGGFIAKNIQYF. In DNA form, the CDR3 reads TGTGCCAGCAGTTTGGAGCGGGGGGGCTTCATAGCCAAAAACATTCAGTACTTC.